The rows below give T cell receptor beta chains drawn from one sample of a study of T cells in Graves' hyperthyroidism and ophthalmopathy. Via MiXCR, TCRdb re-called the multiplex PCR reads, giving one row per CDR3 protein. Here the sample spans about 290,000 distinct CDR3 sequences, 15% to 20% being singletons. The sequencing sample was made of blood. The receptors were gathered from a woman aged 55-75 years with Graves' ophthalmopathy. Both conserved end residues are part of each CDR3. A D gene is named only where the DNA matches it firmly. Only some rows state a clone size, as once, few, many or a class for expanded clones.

CSASNAGTANTETFF	TGCAGTGCTTCAAACGCCGGGACAGCCAACACTGAAACTTTCTTT	few	TRBV20-1	TRBJ1-1	TRBD1
CASSQGGQGRSPLHF	TGTGCCAGCAGCCAAGGGGGACAGGGACGGTCACCCCTCCACTTT	NA	TRBV4-2	TRBJ1-6	TRBD1
CASSPHSDTQYF	TGTGCCAGCAGCCCTCATTCCGATACGCAGTATTTT	many	TRBV6-1	TRBJ2-3	NA
CASSQDRVRAEQFF	TGCGCCAGCAGCCAAGATAGAGTCCGGGCCGAGCAGTTCTTC	NA	TRBV4-3	TRBJ2-1	NA
CSATDRTYEQYF	TGCAGTGCAACGGACAGGACCTACGAGCAGTACTTC	few	TRBV20-1	TRBJ2-7	TRBD1
CASSGRQGGTGELFF	TGTGCCAGCAGTGGCAGACAGGGCGGCACCGGGGAGCTGTTTTTT	many	TRBV2	TRBJ2-2	TRBD1
CASSVGVSHGGNTIYF	TGTGCCAGCAGCGTAGGGGTTTCCCACGGTGGAAACACCATATATTTT	NA	TRBV9	TRBJ1-3	NA
CASSVEQRSTTGQYF	TGTGCCAGCAGCGTAGAACAGCGAAGCACAACTGGGCAGTACTTC	NA	TRBV9	TRBJ2-7	NA
CASSLTTGAGANVLTF	TGTGCCAGCAGTTTAACCACGGGAGCAGGGGCCAACGTCCTGACTTTC	many	TRBV28	TRBJ2-6	NA
CASRGQLSSGNTIYF	TGTGCCAGCAGGGGACAGCTATCCTCTGGAAACACCATATATTTT	NA	TRBV6-1	TRBJ1-3	TRBD1
CASGSNRVLRGSPLHF	TGTGCCAGTGGATCCAACAGGGTTTTACGGGGATCACCCCTCCACTTT	many	TRBV19	TRBJ1-6	NA
CASSQGGVAPYQETQYF	TGCGCCAGCAGCCAAGGTGGGGTAGCTCCGTACCAAGAGACCCAGTACTTC	many	TRBV4-3	TRBJ2-5	NA
CASSEAIGHGYTF	TGTGCCAGCAGTGAAGCCATAGGGCATGGCTACACCTTC	many	TRBV6-1	TRBJ1-2	NA
CASLTQGSSGEQFF	TGTGCCAGCCTTACACAGGGTTCGTCGGGTGAGCAGTTCTTC	many	TRBV2	TRBJ2-1	NA
CASRRDTRYSGANVLTF	TGTGCCAGCCGACGGGACACGCGCTACTCTGGGGCCAACGTCCTGACTTTC	NA	TRBV6-1	TRBJ2-6	NA
CASSQLWTGGYEQYF	TGCGCCAGCAGCCAACTTTGGACAGGGGGCTACGAGCAGTACTTC	NA	TRBV4-3	TRBJ2-7	TRBD1
CASSLRRTRQETQYF	TGTGCCAGCAGCCTACGGCGTACAAGACAAGAGACCCAGTACTTC	many	TRBV11-1	TRBJ2-5	NA
CASSPNPVYEQFF	TGTGCCAGCAGTCCTAACCCCGTCTACGAGCAGTTCTTC	NA	TRBV27	TRBJ2-1	NA
CSARQGDTEAFF	TGCAGTGCTAGACAGGGGGACACTGAAGCTTTCTTT	few	TRBV20-1	TRBJ1-1	TRBD1
CASSRGPTGTGTDTQYF	TGTGCCAGCAGCCGCGGGCCCACAGGGACGGGCACAGATACGCAGTATTTT	many	TRBV7-2	TRBJ2-3	NA
CASSPRTGAVYGYTF	TGTGCCAGCAGCCCCCGCACCGGGGCTGTCTATGGCTACACCTTC	many	TRBV7-2	TRBJ1-2	NA
CASSPGLIQPNTDTQYF	TGTGCCAGCAGTCCGGGACTTATACAACCCAATACAGATACGCAGTATTTT	NA	TRBV6-2/TRBV6-3	TRBJ2-3	NA